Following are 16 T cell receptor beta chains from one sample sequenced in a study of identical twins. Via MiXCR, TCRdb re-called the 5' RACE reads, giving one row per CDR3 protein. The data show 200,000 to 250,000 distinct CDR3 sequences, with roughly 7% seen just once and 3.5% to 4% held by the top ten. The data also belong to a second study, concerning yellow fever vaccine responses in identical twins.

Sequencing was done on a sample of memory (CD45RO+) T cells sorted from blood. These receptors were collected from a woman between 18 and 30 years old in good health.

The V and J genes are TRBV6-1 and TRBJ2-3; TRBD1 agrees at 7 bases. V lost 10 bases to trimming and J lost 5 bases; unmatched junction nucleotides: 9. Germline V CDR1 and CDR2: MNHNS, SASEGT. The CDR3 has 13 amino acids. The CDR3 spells CATEDRVGDTQYF. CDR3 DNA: TGTGCCACCGAAGACAGGGTTGGAGATACGCAGTATTTT.

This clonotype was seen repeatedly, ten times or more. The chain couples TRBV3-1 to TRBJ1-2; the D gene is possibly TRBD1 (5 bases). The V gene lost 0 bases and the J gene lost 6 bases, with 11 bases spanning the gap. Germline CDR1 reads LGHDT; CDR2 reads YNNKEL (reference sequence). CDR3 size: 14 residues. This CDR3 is CASSQEVRAHGYTF. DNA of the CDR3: TGTGCCAGCAGCCAAGAGGTCAGGGCTCATGGCTACACCTTC.

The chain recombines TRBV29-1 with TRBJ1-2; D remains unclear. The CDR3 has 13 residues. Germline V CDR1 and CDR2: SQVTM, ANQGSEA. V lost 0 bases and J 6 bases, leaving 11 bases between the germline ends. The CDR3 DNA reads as TGCAGCGTTGAAGATCTGCGAGGGAATGGCTACACCTTC. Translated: CSVEDLRGNGYTF.

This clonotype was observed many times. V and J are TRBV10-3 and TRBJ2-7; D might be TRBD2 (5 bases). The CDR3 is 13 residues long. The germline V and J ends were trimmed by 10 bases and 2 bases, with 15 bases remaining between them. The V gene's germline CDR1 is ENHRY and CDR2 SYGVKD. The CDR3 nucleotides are TGTGCCAGCTCCGGGGATATAACCTACGAGCAGTACTTC. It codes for CASSGDITYEQYF.

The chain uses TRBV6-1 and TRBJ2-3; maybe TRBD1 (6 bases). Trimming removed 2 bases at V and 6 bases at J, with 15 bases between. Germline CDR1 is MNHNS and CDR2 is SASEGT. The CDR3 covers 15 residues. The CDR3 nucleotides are TGTGCCAGCAGTGAATATGGCAGGGGTCTTGATACGCAGTATTTT. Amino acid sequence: CASSEYGRGLDTQYF.

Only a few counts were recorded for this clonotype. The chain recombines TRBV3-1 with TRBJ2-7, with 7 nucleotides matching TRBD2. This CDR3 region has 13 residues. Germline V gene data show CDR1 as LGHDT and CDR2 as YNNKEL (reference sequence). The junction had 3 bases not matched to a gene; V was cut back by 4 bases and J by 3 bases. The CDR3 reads CASSPRTSYEQYF. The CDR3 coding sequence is TGTGCCAGCAGCCCAAGGACTAGCTACGAGCAGTACTTC.

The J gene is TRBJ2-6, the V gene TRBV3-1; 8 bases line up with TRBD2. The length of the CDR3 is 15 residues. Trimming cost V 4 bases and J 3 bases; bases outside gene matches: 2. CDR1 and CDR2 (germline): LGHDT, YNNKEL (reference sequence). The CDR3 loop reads CASSLAGGGANVLTF. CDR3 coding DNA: TGTGCCAGCAGCCTTGCGGGGGGTGGGGCCAACGTCCTGACTTTC.

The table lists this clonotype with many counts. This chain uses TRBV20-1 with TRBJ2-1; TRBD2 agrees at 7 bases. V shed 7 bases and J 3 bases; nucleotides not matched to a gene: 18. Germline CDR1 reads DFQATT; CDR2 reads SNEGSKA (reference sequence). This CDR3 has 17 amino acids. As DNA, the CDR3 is TGCAGTGTTAACAGATTGGGGGGGAAAGAGATCTACAATGAGCAGTTCTTC. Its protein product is CSVNRLGGKEIYNEQFF.

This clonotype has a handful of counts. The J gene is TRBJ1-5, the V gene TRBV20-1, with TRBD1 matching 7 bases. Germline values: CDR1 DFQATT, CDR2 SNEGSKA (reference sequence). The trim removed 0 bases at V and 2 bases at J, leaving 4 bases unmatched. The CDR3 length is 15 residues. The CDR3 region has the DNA TGCAGTGCTAGAGAAACAGGGACAGGCAATCAGCCCCAGCATTTT. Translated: CSARETGTGNQPQHF.

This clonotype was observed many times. This chain's CDR3 is CSVEDVEDTQYF. CDR3 DNA: TGCAGCGTTGAAGATGTTGAAGATACGCAGTATTTT. The rearrangement links TRBV29-1 to TRBJ2-3, with D unresolved. The germline V gene has CDR1 SQVTM and CDR2 ANQGSEA. This CDR3 spans 12 amino acids. Trimming stripped 0 bases from V and 5 bases from J, with 6 bases between.

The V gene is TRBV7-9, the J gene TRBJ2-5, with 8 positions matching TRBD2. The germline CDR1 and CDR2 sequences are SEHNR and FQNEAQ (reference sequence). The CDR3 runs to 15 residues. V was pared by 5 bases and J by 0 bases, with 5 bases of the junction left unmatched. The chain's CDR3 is CASSLLTSDQETQYF. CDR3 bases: TGTGCCAGCAGCCTATTGACTAGCGACCAAGAGACCCAGTACTTC.

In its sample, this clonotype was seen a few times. The CDR3 region is CASSPRQTGAYEQYF. As DNA, the CDR3 is TGTGCCAGCAGTCCTAGACAGACAGGGGCCTACGAGCAGTACTTC. This chain uses TRBV28 with TRBJ2-7; TRBD1 agrees at 8 bases. Germline CDR1 MDHEN, CDR2 SYDVKM. The junction had 8 bases not matched to a gene; V was cut back by 5 bases and J by 2 bases. The CDR3 loop spans 15 amino acids.

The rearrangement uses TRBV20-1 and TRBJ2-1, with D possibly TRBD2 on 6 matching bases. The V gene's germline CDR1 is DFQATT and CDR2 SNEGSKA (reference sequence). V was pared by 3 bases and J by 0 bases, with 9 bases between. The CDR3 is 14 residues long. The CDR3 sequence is CSARATSSYNEQFF. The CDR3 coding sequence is TGCAGTGCTAGGGCGACTAGCTCCTACAATGAGCAGTTCTTC.

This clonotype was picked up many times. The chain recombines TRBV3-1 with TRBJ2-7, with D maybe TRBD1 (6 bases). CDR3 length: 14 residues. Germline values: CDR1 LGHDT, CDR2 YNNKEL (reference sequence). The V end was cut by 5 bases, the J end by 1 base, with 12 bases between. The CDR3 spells CASSRGTPSYEQYF. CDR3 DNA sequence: TGTGCCAGCAGCAGGGGGACGCCTTCCTACGAGCAGTACTTC.

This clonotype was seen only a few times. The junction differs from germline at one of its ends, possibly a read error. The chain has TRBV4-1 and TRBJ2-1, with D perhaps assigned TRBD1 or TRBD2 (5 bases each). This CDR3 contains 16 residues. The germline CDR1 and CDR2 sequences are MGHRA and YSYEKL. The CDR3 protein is CASSLSSGPQYNEQFF. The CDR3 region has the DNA TGCGCCAGTAGCCTGAGCTCGGGACCCCAATACAATGAGCAGTTCTTC.

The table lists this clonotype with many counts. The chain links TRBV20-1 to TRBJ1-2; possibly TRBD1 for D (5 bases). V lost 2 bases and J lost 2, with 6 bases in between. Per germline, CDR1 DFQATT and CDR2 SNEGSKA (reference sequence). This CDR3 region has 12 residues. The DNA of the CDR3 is TGCAGTGCTAGACGGGACAACTATGGCTACACCTTC. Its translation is CSARRDNYGYTF.